This is a list of T cell receptor beta chains from one sample in a study of OX40 agonist ivuxolimab in advanced cancers. Measured with immunoSEQ multiplex PCR; TCRdb has only the in-frame clones, and not every one. This sample has about 81,000 clones, with about 86% found just once. The material was CD4+ or CD8+ T cells sorted from blood, obtained in a trial of the OX40 agonist ivuxolimab. The origin of the receptors is an adult with an advanced solid tumor such as melanoma, head and neck, liver or kidney cancer. CDR3s include the opening cysteine and the closing phenylalanine or tryptophan. D genes are given only for firm matches. Only some rows state a clone size, as once, few, many or a class for expanded clones.

cdr3_aa | cdr3_nt | v_call | clone_size | d_call | j_call
CASSPQGTTRNSPLHF | TGTGCCAGCAGCCCACAGGGGACGACGAGAAATTCACCCCTCCACTTT | TRBV4-2 | once | TRBD1 | TRBJ1-6
CASSILQGFGVSGTEAFF | TGTGCCAGCTCTATCCTTCAGGGTTTTGGTGTTTCGGGCACTGAAGCTTTCTTT | TRBV18 | NA | NA | TRBJ1-1
CASSRTSATYEQYF | TGCGCCAGCAGCCGCACTAGCGCGACCTACGAGCAGTACTTC | TRBV5-1 | NA | TRBD2 | TRBJ2-7
CASSALLGQGETQYF | TGTGCCAGCAGCGCCCTTTTGGGGCAGGGAGAGACCCAGTACTTC | TRBV7-9 | NA | NA | TRBJ2-5
CASSLETSGNYNEQFF | TGTGCCAGCAGCTTAGAAACTAGCGGAAACTACAATGAGCAGTTCTTC | TRBV7-2 | NA | TRBD2 | TRBJ2-1
CASGFTGITEAFF | TGTGCTAGTGGTTTTACAGGGATCACTGAAGCTTTCTTT | TRBV12-5 | NA | NA | TRBJ1-1
CAREDSTDTQYF | TGTGCCAGGGAGGACTCCACAGATACGCAGTATTTT | TRBV2 | NA | NA | TRBJ2-3
CASSPGVGTTEAFF | TGCGCCAGCAGCCCGGGAGTAGGAACCACTGAAGCTTTCTTT | TRBV4-1 | NA | NA | TRBJ1-1
CATQLAPNEQFF | TGTGCCACCCAACTAGCTCCCAATGAGCAGTTCTTC | TRBV28 | NA | NA | TRBJ2-1
CASSQETGTNQPQHF | TGCGCCAGCAGCCAGGAGACAGGGACCAATCAGCCCCAGCATTTT | TRBV4-3 | few | TRBD1 | TRBJ1-5
CSVEGTVRETQYF | TGCAGCGTTGAAGGTACAGTCAGGGAGACCCAGTACTTC | TRBV29-1 | NA | NA | TRBJ2-5
CASSFMGLGLERVDEQFF | TGTGCCAGCAGTTTCATGGGACTGGGACTAGAGCGGGTCGATGAGCAGTTCTTC | TRBV28 | NA | TRBD2 | TRBJ2-1
CASALGTGLNQPQHF | TGTGCCAGTGCGTTGGGGACAGGACTCAATCAGCCCCAGCATTTT | TRBV19 | NA | TRBD1 | TRBJ1-5
CASSGGLAFF | TGTGCCAGCAGTGGAGGGCTGGCTTTCTTT | TRBV6-1 | NA | NA | TRBJ1-1
CASWTARDYGYTF | TGTGCCAGCTGGACAGCCAGAGATTATGGCTACACCTTC | TRBV28 | NA | NA | TRBJ1-2
CASSWDRTQETQYF | TGTGCCAGCAGCTGGGACAGGACACAAGAGACCCAGTACTTC | TRBV11-1 | NA | TRBD1 | TRBJ2-5
CASSLPGGAYEQYF | TGTGCCAGCAGCTTACCGGGAGGGGCCTACGAGCAGTACTTC | TRBV7-2 | NA | TRBD2 | TRBJ2-7
CASSLESYNNEQFF | TGTGCCAGCAGTTTAGAGTCTTACAACAATGAGCAGTTCTTC | TRBV28 | NA | NA | TRBJ2-1
CASTRTSGMAQETQYF | TGTGCCAGCACGAGGACTAGCGGGATGGCCCAAGAGACCCAGTACTTC | TRBV2 | NA | TRBD2 | TRBJ2-5
CASSFGDLQETQYF | TGCGCCAGCAGCTTCGGTGACTTACAAGAGACCCAGTACTTC | TRBV5-1 | NA | NA | TRBJ2-5
CASSTPGLATDTQYF | TGTGCCAGTAGTACCCCGGGACTAGCTACAGATACGCAGTATTTT | TRBV19 | NA | TRBD2 | TRBJ2-3
CASSLSRWSSGDYEQYF | TGTGCCAGCAGTTTGTCGCGCTGGTCTAGCGGGGACTACGAGCAGTACTTC | TRBV28 | NA | TRBD2 | TRBJ2-7
CASSPAFTDTQYF | TGTGCCAGCTCACCAGCGTTCACCGATACGCAGTATTTT | TRBV18 | few | NA | TRBJ2-3
CASSQIVAPKLNNEQFF | TGCGCCAGCAGCCAAATCGTCGCCCCAAAACTAAACAATGAGCAGTTCTTC | TRBV4-1 | NA | NA | TRBJ2-1
CASSSGTVDEKLFF | TGTGCCAGCAGTTCCGGGACAGTGGATGAAAAACTGTTTTTT | TRBV28 | NA | TRBD1 | TRBJ1-4
CASSPRRQGVRLHEQFF | TGTGCCAGCAGTCCCCGCCGACAGGGCGTGAGGCTCCATGAGCAGTTCTTC | TRBV27 | NA | TRBD1 | TRBJ2-1
CASSLGTGSYHREAFF | TGCGCCAGCAGCTTGGGAACAGGTTCCTATCATCGTGAAGCTTTCTTT | TRBV5-1 | NA | NA | TRBJ1-1
CAWSLAGGEQYF | TGTGCCTGGAGTCTAGCGGGGGGCGAGCAGTACTTC | TRBV30 | NA | TRBD2 | TRBJ2-7
CASSVVGADYGYTF | TGTGCCAGCAGCGTAGTAGGTGCCGACTATGGCTACACCTTC | TRBV9 | NA | NA | TRBJ1-2
CATSREGVLANEQFF | TGTGCCACCAGCAGAGAAGGGGTTCTGGCGAATGAGCAGTTCTTC | TRBV15 | NA | NA | TRBJ2-1
CASSGPTQGINEKLFF | TGCGCCAGCAGTGGACCGACACAAGGGATTAATGAAAAACTGTTTTTT | TRBV10-2 | NA | NA | TRBJ1-4
CASSYTNQGGYTF | TGTGCCAGCAGTTACACCAACCAGGGTGGCTACACCTTC | TRBV6-5 | NA | NA | TRBJ1-2
CASSYPGLVFPGELFF | TGTGCCAGCAGCTATCCGGGACTAGTTTTTCCCGGGGAGCTGTTTTTT | TRBV7-9 | NA | TRBD2 | TRBJ2-2
CASSSRTSGRRETQYF | TGTGCCAGCAGTTCCAGGACTAGCGGGAGAAGGGAGACCCAGTACTTC | TRBV28 | NA | TRBD2 | TRBJ2-5
CASSSLTGSSYEQYF | TGTGCCAGCAGCTCCCTGACGGGGAGCTCCTACGAGCAGTACTTC | TRBV7-9 | NA | NA | TRBJ2-7
CASSGLGGRDNEQFF | TGCGCCAGCAGCGGTCTCGGGGGACGGGACAATGAGCAGTTCTTC | TRBV4-1 | NA | NA | TRBJ2-1
CASRDRGPVTVGELFF | TGTGCCAGCAGGGACAGGGGGCCGGTTACCGTCGGGGAGCTGTTTTTT | TRBV28 | NA | TRBD1 | TRBJ2-2
CASSLYLWTANTEAFF | TGCGCCAGCAGCCTCTATTTATGGACAGCGAACACTGAAGCTTTCTTT | TRBV4-3 | NA | NA | TRBJ1-1
CASSPGQGRLYGYTF | TGTGCCAGCTCGCCGGGACAGGGACGCCTCTATGGCTACACCTTC | TRBV18 | NA | TRBD1 | TRBJ1-2
CASSLVGGSGYNEQFF | TGTGCCAGCAGCTTAGTAGGGGGGTCGGGTTACAATGAGCAGTTCTTC | TRBV11-1 | NA | NA | TRBJ2-1
CASVPGASEQYF | TGCGCCAGCGTCCCCGGAGCCTCCGAGCAGTACTTC | TRBV10-1 | NA | NA | TRBJ2-7
CASSASGYREKLFF | TGTGCCAGCAGTGCCTCAGGTTATAGGGAAAAACTGTTTTTT | TRBV2 | NA | NA | TRBJ1-4
CASSISGASGANVLTF | TGTGCCAGTAGTATATCAGGGGCGTCTGGGGCCAACGTCCTGACTTTC | TRBV19 | NA | NA | TRBJ2-6
CASSQGYLNEQFF | TGTGCCAGCAGCCAAGGTTACCTTAATGAGCAGTTCTTC | TRBV14 | NA | NA | TRBJ2-1
CASSLGGTDTQYF | TGTGCCAGCAGTTTAGGGGGCACAGATACGCAGTATTTT | TRBV27 | NA | NA | TRBJ2-3
CASSPNTGTGGAYEQYF | TGTGCCAGCAGCCCTAACACTGGGACAGGGGGCGCCTACGAGCAGTACTTC | TRBV5-5 | few | TRBD1 | TRBJ2-7
CASSQDVPPAAVTQYF | TGCGCCAGCAGCCAAGATGTGCCCCCGGCGGCAGTGACCCAGTACTTC | TRBV4-1 | NA | NA | TRBJ2-5
CASTSGVGTQYF | TGTGCCAGTACTAGCGGGGTAGGGACCCAGTACTTC | TRBV19 | NA | TRBD2 | TRBJ2-5
CSVEDVGRETQYF | TGCAGCGTTGAAGACGTAGGTCGGGAGACCCAGTACTTC | TRBV29-1 | NA | NA | TRBJ2-5
CASSFTSGRTQYF | TGTGCCAGCAGCTTTACTAGCGGGAGGACCCAGTACTTC | TRBV7-9 | NA | TRBD2 | TRBJ2-5
CASSLRARGQGKYGYTF | TGTGCCAGCAGTTTAAGGGCGCGGGGACAGGGGAAGTATGGCTACACCTTC | TRBV28 | NA | TRBD1 | TRBJ1-2
CSAKWSEEQYF | TGCAGTGCCAAATGGAGCGAAGAGCAGTACTTC | TRBV20-1 | NA | NA | TRBJ2-7
CASRKGAVMYNEQFF | TGTGCCAGTCGAAAGGGCGCCGTAATGTACAATGAGCAGTTCTTC | TRBV19 | NA | NA | TRBJ2-1
CASSESSSGNTF | TGCGCCAGCAGTGAGTCGTCGAGCGGGAACACCTTC | TRBV10-2 | NA | NA | TRBJ1-2
CASSLAKTSGGTYEQYF | TGTGCCAGCAGCTTAGCCAAGACTAGCGGGGGGACCTACGAGCAGTACTTC | TRBV7-2 | NA | TRBD2 | TRBJ2-7
CASSVSGTSTDTQYF | TGTGCCAGCAGTGTGAGCGGAACTAGCACAGATACGCAGTATTTT | TRBV27 | NA | NA | TRBJ2-3
CASSFEGAPSTDTQYF | TGTGCCAGCAGCTTCGAAGGGGCCCCTAGCACAGATACGCAGTATTTT | TRBV7-3 | few | NA | TRBJ2-3
CASSPPPGANTGELFF | TGTGCCAGCAGCCCACCTCCGGGGGCGAACACCGGGGAGCTGTTTTTT | TRBV11-3 | once | NA | TRBJ2-2
CASSQGTGSSYEQYF | TGTGCCAGCAGCCAAGGGACAGGGAGCTCCTACGAGCAGTACTTC | TRBV14 | NA | TRBD1 | TRBJ2-7